This T cell receptor beta chain was captured in a study of resident and recirculating memory T cells in vitiligo. The method was immunoSEQ multiplex PCR; TCRdb's version includes in-frame clones alone and lacks a portion of them. Of more than 70,000 clones detected, just over 90% appear once; the ten largest clones hold about 5%. Study-level findings and limits: Different lesions suggested infiltration by different T cell clones.

V lost 4 bases and J lost 6, with 14 bases in between. The CDR3 covers 13 residues. Germline V gene data show CDR1 as SGDLS and CDR2 as YYNGEE. With regard to this clone: The antigen is not known.

Stable vitiligo meant no lesion change over the previous 6 months. Anyone treated within the previous three months was excluded. This receptor was identified in a male donor with vitiligo. This sequence joins TRBV9 and TRBJ2-7; possibly TRBD1 for D (5 bases). Sequences were obtained from blood. CDR3 sequence (DNA): TGTGCCAGCAGCTCAACAGGAAGTAGCGAGCAGTACTTC. Translation gives CASSSTGSSEQYF.